The text below deals with one T cell receptor (beta chain). Its target is not known. Nominal health characterized the donors when sampled, though unrecorded immune exposures were likely. This record comes from a study of cytomegalovirus exposure and HLA in healthy donors. Study background: Within an early data release were 80 million to 90 million unique TCRs drawn from HLA-typed donors. Study-level findings and limits: When a later analysis compared HLA-associated TCR beta chains with equally common others, the HLA-associated chains turned out to be more clonally expanded and to have lower generation probabilities. As a later analysis showed, several of the most significant clusters appeared to be linked to common viral pathogens.

The study ran its PCR with 60 Vbeta and 13 Jbeta primers. The repertoire was sequenced with immunoSEQ multiplex PCR; TCRdb's copy has only in-frame clones and lacks some. The table shows roughly 230,000 clones, with about 93% occurring only once. This TCR was recovered from a girl aged 2 to 10 in good health and CMV-seronegative. The material sequenced was PBMCs.

The CDR3 region has the DNA TGTGCCAGCAACGGCGGGGGGGCTGGAGCAGATACGCAGTATTTT. Amino acids: CASNGGGAGADTQYF. The chain uses TRBV7-8 and TRBJ2-3; 9 bases fit TRBD2. The CDR3 spans 15 residues. Trimming at V came to 7 bases and at J to 4 bases, leaving 9 bases not matched to a gene. Germline lookup yields CDR1 SGHVS and CDR2 FQNEAQ.